The 15 T cell receptor beta chains below were found in one sample sequenced in a study of blood T cell repertoires in COVID-19. Repertoires were generated with immunoSEQ multiplex PCR, while TCRdb's copy carries only in-frame clones and drops some. The table lists roughly 64,000 clones, under 80% of them singletons. Sample: PBMCs or T cells enriched from blood (not recorded which). These receptors originate from a woman in her sixties who had been exposed to COVID-19.

This chain connects TRBV29-1 to TRBJ2-1; TRBD2 matches 9 bases. Per the germline V gene, CDR1 is SQVTM and CDR2 is ANQGSEA. CDR3 length: 13 residues. The V and J ends lost 7 bases and 10 bases, in that order; junction bases with no gene match: 11. Written as DNA, the CDR3 is TGCAGCGGCCCTAGAGGGCTAGCGGGGGAGCAGTTCTTC. Protein: CSGPRGLAGEQFF.

This chain uses TRBV21-1 with TRBJ1-1; the D call of TRBD1 is as the table states it, not checked on the DNA. TRBV21-1 is shown as a pseudogene. The length of the CDR3 is 17 residues. CDR3 nucleotide sequence: TGTGCCAGCAGAGAAAAGGGGAAACAGATAATGAACACTGAAGCTTTCTTT. As protein: CASREKGKQIMNTEAFF.

V usage is TRBV27 and J usage is TRBJ2-2; 7 bases fit TRBD1. After removal of 3 bases from V and 0 bases from J, the junction contained 10 bases not matched to a gene. This CDR3 region has 18 residues. CDR1 is MNHEY and CDR2 is SMNVEV in the germline V gene (reference sequence). The CDR3 loop reads CASSFKLLGTANTGELFF. The CDR3 DNA is TGTGCCAGCAGTTTCAAATTGCTCGGGACAGCGAACACCGGGGAGCTGTTTTTT.

The CDR3 sequence: CASSLVLGTDTQYF. DNA for the CDR3: TGTGCCAGCAGCTTGGTACTGGGCACAGATACGCAGTATTTT. The V call is TRBV5-4, the J call TRBJ2-3; unclear D gene. V lost 0 bases to trimming and J lost 1 base, with 6 bases between them. Germline assignment: CDR1 SGHNT and CDR2 YYREEE (reference sequence). The CDR3 is made up of 14 amino acids.

The sample holds one count of this clone. The chain is built from TRBV10-2 and TRBJ1-6, with 7 positions matching TRBD1. The germline CDR1 and CDR2 sequences are WSHSY and SAAADI. V shed 6 bases, J shed 7 bases, and the junction held 9 bases outside the gene matches. CDR3 length: 15 residues. DNA for the CDR3: TGCGCCAGCAGGGCTGACAGGGTGGGGAATTCACCCCTCCACTTT. Translating it yields CASRADRVGNSPLHF.

This clone was observed many times. The chain uses TRBV7-9 and TRBJ2-1; 7 bases agree with TRBD1. Germline CDR1 reads SEHNR; CDR2 reads FQNEAQ (reference sequence). The CDR3 is 15 residues long. V trimming: 4 bases; J trimming: 4 bases; junction bases outside the gene matches: 7. CDR3 coding DNA: TGTGCCAGCAGCTCTTACAGGGGCACGTACAATGAGCAGTTCTTC. Protein sequence: CASSSYRGTYNEQFF.

The V gene is TRBV7-2, the J gene TRBJ2-5; 7 nucleotides match TRBD1. The J segment lost 2 bases and the V segment lost 3 bases, leaving 6 bases of the junction unmatched. CDR1 is SGHTA, CDR2 FQGNSA, per germline. CDR3 size: 15 residues. Here the CDR3 DNA reads TGTGCCAGCAGCTTCGCCGGGACAGATCAAGAGACCCAGTACTTC. Translating gives CASSFAGTDQETQYF.

The chain recombines TRBV5-5 with TRBJ2-2; 9 nucleotides line up with TRBD1. Unmatched junction bases numbered 16, after V lost 4 bases and J lost 6 bases. The CDR3 contains 18 residues. The germline CDR1 and CDR2 sequences are SGHKS and YYEKEE (reference sequence). Here the CDR3 reads CASSVRYRDRVVSGELFF. Here the CDR3 DNA reads TGTGCCAGCAGCGTTCGTTACCGGGACAGGGTTGTATCCGGGGAGCTGTTTTTT.

This clone was detected once. V usage is TRBV24-1 and J usage is TRBJ1-1; TRBD1 might be the D (5 bases). V shed 4 bases and J shed 5 bases, with 13 bases lying between them. This CDR3 is 14 amino acids long. Germline values: CDR1 KGHDR, CDR2 SFDVKD. CDR3 sequence: CATSEGRRGTEAFF. The CDR3 nucleotides read TGTGCCACCAGTGAGGGTAGGAGGGGAACTGAAGCTTTCTTT.

This rearrangement joins TRBV29-1 to TRBJ2-7, with D tentatively TRBD2 (6 bases). CDR3 length equals 14 residues. Germline values: CDR1 SQVTM, CDR2 ANQGSEA. V was clipped by 3 bases and J by 6 bases, with 18 bases between them. CDR3 in amino acids: CSVDLRGTSGEQYF. CDR3 nucleotides: TGCAGCGTTGACCTTCGCGGGACCTCCGGCGAGCAGTACTTC.

The rearrangement uses TRBV11-2 and TRBJ2-3, with D tentatively TRBD2 (6 bases). Trimming left V 4 bases short and J 0 bases short, with 14 bases between. The CDR3 is 16 amino acids. Per germline, CDR1 SGHAT and CDR2 FQNNGV. The CDR3 reads CASSSGTLSSTDTQYF. The CDR3 DNA sequence: TGTGCCAGCAGCTCCGGGACTTTGTCTAGCACAGATACGCAGTATTTT.

The CDR3 sequence is CASSIDRGSYNEQFF. The CDR3 nucleotides read TGCGCCAGCAGCATTGACAGGGGATCCTACAATGAGCAGTTCTTC. The rearrangement links TRBV5-1 to TRBJ2-1; 8 bases agree with TRBD1. This CDR3 comprises 15 residues. Germline CDR1 reads SGHRS; CDR2 reads YFSETQ. The V and J ends lost 4 bases and 1 base, in that order; junction bases with no gene match: 4.

This chain joins TRBV19 and TRBJ2-7; 7 nucleotides match TRBD2. Germline CDR1 reads LNHDA; CDR2 reads SQIVND (reference sequence). This CDR3 comprises 14 residues. V trimming: 4 bases; J trimming: 1 base; junction bases outside the gene matches: 4. DNA for the CDR3: TGTGCCAGTAGTACGCCGGGACTATCCTACGAGCAGTACTTC. Its translation is CASSTPGLSYEQYF.

The chain links TRBV28 to TRBJ1-5; D gene uncertain. This CDR3 has 12 residues. Germline values: CDR1 MDHEN, CDR2 SYDVKM. The V gene lost 1 base and the J gene lost 6 bases, with 4 bases spanning the gap. The CDR3 sequence is CASSLSGQPQHF. The CDR3 region has the DNA TGTGCCAGCAGTTTATCGGGTCAGCCCCAGCATTTT.

This chain connects TRBV24-1 to TRBJ1-1; perhaps TRBD1 as D (5 bases). The CDR3 loop spans 13 amino acids. V was pared by 5 bases and J by 5 bases, with 11 bases between. From germline, CDR1 is KGHDR and CDR2 SFDVKD. The CDR3 reads CATSGPGRTEAFF. The CDR3 DNA sequence: TGTGCCACCAGTGGTCCAGGGCGTACTGAAGCTTTCTTT.